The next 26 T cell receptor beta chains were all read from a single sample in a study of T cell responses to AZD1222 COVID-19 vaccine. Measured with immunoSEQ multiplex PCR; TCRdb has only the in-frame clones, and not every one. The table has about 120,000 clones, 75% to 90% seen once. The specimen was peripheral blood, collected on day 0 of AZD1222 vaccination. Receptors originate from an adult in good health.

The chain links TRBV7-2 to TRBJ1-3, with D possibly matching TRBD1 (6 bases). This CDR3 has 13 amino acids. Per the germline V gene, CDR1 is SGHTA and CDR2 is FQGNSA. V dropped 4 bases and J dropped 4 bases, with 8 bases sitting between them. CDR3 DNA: TGTGCCAGCAGCTCCGGACAGGGAAACACCATATATTTT. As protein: CASSSGQGNTIYF.

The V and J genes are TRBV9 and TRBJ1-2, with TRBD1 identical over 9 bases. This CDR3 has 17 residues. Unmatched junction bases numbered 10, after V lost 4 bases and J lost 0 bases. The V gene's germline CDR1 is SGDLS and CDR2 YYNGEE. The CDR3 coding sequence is TGTGCCAGCAGCTTGGGACAGGGCCTTTTCGCTAACTATGGCTACACCTTC. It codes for CASSLGQGLFANYGYTF.

The CDR3 reads CASSLVQGGGNTIYF. For the CDR3, the DNA is TGTGCCAGCAGCTTGGTGCAGGGTGGAGGAAACACCATATATTTT. V usage is TRBV5-4 and J usage is TRBJ1-3; the D gene is possibly TRBD1 (5 bases). Looked up from germline, CDR1 is SGHNT and CDR2 is YYREEE (reference sequence). The CDR3 loop spans 15 amino acids. The V gene lost 0 bases and the J gene lost 4 bases, with 11 bases spanning the gap.

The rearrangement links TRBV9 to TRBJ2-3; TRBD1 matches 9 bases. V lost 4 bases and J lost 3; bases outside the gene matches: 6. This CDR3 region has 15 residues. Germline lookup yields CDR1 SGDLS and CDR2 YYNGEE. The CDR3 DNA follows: TGTGCCAGCAGCCCAGGGACAGGGATGACAGATACGCAGTATTTT. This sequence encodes CASSPGTGMTDTQYF.

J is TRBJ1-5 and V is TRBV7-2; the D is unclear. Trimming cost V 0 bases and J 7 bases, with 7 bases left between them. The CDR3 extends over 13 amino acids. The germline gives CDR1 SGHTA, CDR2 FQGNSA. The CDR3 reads CASSLARRQPQHF. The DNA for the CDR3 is TGTGCCAGCAGCTTAGCCCGCAGGCAGCCCCAGCATTTT.

The CDR3 loop is CASSYRVSNQPQHF. The CDR3 nucleotides are TGTGCCAGCAGTTACAGGGTTAGCAATCAGCCCCAGCATTTT. The chain combines TRBV6-5 with TRBJ1-5; D is undetermined. Trimming took 2 bases from V and 0 from J, leaving 5 bases between them. The CDR3 extends over 14 amino acids. The germline V gene encodes CDR1 MNHEY and CDR2 SVGAGI.

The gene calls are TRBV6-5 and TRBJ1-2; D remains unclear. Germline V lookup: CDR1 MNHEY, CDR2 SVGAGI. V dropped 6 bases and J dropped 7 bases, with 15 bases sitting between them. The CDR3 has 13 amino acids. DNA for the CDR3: TGTGCCAGCAGATACGCGGGTAGCTTTGGCTACACCTTC. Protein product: CASRYAGSFGYTF.

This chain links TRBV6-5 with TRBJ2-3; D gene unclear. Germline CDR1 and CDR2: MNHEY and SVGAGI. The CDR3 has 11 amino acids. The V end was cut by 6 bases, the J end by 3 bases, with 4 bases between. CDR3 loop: CASRQTDTQYF. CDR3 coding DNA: TGTGCCAGCAGGCAGACAGATACGCAGTATTTT.

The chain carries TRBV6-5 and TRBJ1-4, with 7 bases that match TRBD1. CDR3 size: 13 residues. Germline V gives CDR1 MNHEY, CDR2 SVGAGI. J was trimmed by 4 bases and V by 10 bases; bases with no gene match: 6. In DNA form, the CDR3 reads TGTGCCACCAGGGACAGTGATAATGAAAAACTGTTTTTT. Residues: CATRDSDNEKLFF.

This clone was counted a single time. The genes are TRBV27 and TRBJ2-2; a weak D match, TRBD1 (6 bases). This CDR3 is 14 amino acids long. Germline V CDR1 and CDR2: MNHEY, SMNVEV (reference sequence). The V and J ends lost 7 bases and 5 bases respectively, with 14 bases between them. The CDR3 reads CASKWGQITGELFF. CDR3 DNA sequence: TGTGCCAGCAAGTGGGGGCAAATAACCGGGGAGCTGTTTTTT.

CDR3 in DNA: TGTGCCAGCGGTCCCAAGGGGGTGGGAGCTTTCTTT. This codes for CASGPKGVGAFF. V usage is TRBV13 and J usage is TRBJ1-1; a possible D gene is TRBD1 (6 bases). Between the trimmed V and J ends, which lost 8 bases and 10 bases, there was a span of 17 bases. The germline CDR1 and CDR2 sequences are PRHDT and FYEKMQ (reference sequence). This CDR3 is built from 12 residues.

In DNA, the CDR3 is TGTGCCAGCAGCTTAGTAGGTGGGGGCCTTTCCTACGAGCAGTACTTC. This codes for CASSLVGGGLSYEQYF. The chain couples TRBV7-9 to TRBJ2-7, with TRBD1 as a possible D gene (6 bases). This CDR3 region has 16 residues. Germline V gives CDR1 SEHNR, CDR2 FQNEAQ (reference sequence). Trimming removed 1 base at V and 1 base at J, with 14 bases between.

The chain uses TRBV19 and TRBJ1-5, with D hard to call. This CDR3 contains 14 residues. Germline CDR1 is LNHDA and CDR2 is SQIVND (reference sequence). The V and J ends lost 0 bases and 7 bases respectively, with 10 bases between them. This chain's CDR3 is CASSIDGVDQPQHF. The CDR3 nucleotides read TGTGCCAGTAGTATAGACGGTGTGGACCAGCCCCAGCATTTT.

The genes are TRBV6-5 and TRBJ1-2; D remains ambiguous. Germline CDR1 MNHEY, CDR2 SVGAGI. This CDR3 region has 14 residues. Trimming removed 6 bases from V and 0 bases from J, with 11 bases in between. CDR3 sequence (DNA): TGTGCCAGCAGGGAGGGCGGATCTAACTATGGCTACACCTTC. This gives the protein CASREGGSNYGYTF.

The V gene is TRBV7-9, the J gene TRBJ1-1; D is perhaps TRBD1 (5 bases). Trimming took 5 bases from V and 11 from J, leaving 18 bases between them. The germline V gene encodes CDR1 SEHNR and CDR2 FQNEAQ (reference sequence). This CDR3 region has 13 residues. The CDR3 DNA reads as TGTGCCAGCAGCCAGGACATCCAACGGGTGGCTTTCTTT. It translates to CASSQDIQRVAFF.

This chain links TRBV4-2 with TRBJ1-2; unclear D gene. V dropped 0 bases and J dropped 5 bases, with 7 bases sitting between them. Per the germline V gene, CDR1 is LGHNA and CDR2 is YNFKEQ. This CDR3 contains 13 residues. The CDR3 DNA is TGTGCCAGCAGCCAAGATGCTTTGTATGGCTACACCTTC. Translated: CASSQDALYGYTF.

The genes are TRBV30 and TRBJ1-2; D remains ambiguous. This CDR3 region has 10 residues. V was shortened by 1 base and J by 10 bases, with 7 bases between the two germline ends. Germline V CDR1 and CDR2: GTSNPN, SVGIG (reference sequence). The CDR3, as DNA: TGTGCCTGGAGTGCTGGGTCCTACACCTTC. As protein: CAWSAGSYTF.

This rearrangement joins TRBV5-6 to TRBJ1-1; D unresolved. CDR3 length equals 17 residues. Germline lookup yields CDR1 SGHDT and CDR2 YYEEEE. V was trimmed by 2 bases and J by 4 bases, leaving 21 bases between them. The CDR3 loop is CASSLWGRTSGGTEAFF. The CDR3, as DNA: TGTGCCAGCAGCTTATGGGGTCGTACCTCCGGAGGCACTGAAGCTTTCTTT.

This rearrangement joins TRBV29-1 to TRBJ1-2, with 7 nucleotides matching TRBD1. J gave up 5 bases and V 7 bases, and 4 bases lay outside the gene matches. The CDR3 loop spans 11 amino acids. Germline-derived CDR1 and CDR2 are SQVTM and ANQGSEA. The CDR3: CSAGQDYGYTF. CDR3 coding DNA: TGCAGCGCCGGACAGGATTATGGCTACACCTTC.

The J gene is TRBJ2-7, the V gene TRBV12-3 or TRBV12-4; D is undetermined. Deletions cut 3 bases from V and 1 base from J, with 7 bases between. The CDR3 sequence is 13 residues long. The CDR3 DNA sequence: TGTGCCAGCAGTTTTGCCCGATCCTACGAGCAGTACTTC. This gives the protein CASSFARSYEQYF.

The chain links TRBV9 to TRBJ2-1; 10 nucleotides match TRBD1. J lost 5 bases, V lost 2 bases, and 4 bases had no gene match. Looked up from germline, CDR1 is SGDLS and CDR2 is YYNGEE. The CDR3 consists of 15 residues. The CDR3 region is CASSVDRGLHNEQFF. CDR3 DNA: TGTGCCAGCAGCGTCGACAGGGGGCTACACAATGAGCAGTTCTTC.

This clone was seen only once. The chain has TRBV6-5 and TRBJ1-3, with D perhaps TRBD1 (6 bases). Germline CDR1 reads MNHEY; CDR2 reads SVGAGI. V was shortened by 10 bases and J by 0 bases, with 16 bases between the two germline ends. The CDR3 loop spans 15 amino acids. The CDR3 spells CATSRGTSSGNTIYF. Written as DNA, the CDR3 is TGTGCCACCAGCAGGGGAACCAGCTCTGGAAACACCATATATTTT.

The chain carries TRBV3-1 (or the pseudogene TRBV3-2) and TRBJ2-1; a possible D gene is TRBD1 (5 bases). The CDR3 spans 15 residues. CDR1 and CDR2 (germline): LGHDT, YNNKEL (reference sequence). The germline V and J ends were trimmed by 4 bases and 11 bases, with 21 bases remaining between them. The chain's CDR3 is CASSPIDRPNLQQFF. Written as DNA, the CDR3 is TGTGCCAGCAGCCCTATAGACAGACCGAATTTGCAGCAGTTCTTC.

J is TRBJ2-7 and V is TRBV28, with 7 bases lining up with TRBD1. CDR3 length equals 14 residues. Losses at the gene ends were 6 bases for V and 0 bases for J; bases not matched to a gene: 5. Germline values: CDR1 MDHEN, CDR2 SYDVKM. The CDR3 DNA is TGTGCCAGCAGGCCGACAGGGAACTCCTACGAGCAGTACTTC. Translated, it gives CASRPTGNSYEQYF.

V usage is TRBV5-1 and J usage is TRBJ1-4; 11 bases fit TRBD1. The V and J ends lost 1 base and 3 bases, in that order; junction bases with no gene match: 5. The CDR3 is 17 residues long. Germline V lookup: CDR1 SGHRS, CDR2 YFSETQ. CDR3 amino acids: CASSLSGTGGANEKLFF. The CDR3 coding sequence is TGCGCCAGCAGCTTGTCTGGGACAGGGGGGGCTAATGAAAAACTGTTTTTT.

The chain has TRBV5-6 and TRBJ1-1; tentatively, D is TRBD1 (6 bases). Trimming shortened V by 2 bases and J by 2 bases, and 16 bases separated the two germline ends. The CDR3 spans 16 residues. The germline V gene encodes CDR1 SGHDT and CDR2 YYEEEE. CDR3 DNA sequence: TGTGCCAGCAGCTTAGGACTTGGGGGGACAAACACTGAAGCTTTCTTT. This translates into CASSLGLGGTNTEAFF.